This T cell receptor (beta chain) was sequenced for a study of shared clonotypes between healthy human individuals. In the study overall: The donor group consisted of two women and a few men, aged 18 to 49. Study-wide results and limits: Clonotype sharing among donors was thought likely to change with sequencing depth.

This CDR3 is built from 15 residues. Germline assignment: CDR1 MNHNY and CDR2 SVGAGI (reference sequence). Unmatched junction bases numbered 5, after V lost 8 bases and J lost 2 bases. Worth noting for this clone: The antigen is not known.

Genomic DNA for unsorted samples was obtained from 70 million to 100 million PBMCs. TCRdb's table, derived via immunoSEQ multiplex PCR, lists solely in-frame clones and lacks some. The sample has around 500,000 clones, about 79% seen once; the top ten hold 13%. The sequencing input was PBMCs. The receptor was isolated from a woman between 40 and 55 years old in good health. Some clones in this sample may be carry-over from other donors' samples. V is TRBV6-6 and J is TRBJ2-5; 13 bases fit TRBD2. The CDR3 sequence: CASHPGLAGQETQYF. DNA of the CDR3: TGTGCCAGCCACCCGGGACTAGCGGGACAAGAGACCCAGTACTTC.